These 8 T cell receptor beta chains were sequenced from one sample in a study of chemoradiotherapy in HPV16-positive cancers. The repertoire was sequenced with immunoSEQ multiplex PCR; TCRdb's copy has only in-frame clones and lacks some. The table records about 8,900 clones, roughly nine tenths of them present only once. The material was blood, obtained from a patient who underwent chemoradiotherapy. The origin of the receptors is a human donor with HPV-associated anogenital cancer.

In regard to this clone: Distinct nucleotide sequences in the sample also encode this CDR3. CDR3 coding DNA: TGCGCCAGCAGCCAAGACCTGGCTCCGAGCAATCAGCCCCAGCATTTT. It is translated as CASSQDLAPSNQPQHF. The chain employs TRBV4-1 and TRBJ1-5; D not resolved. The germline V gene has CDR1 MGHRA and CDR2 YSYEKL. V was cut by 0 bases and J by 1 base, with 10 bases left in between. There are 16 residues in the CDR3.

This chain links TRBV6-6 with TRBJ2-1, with 7 bases identical to TRBD1. The CDR3 has 12 amino acids. The germline CDR1 and CDR2 sequences are MNHNY and SVGAGI (reference sequence). The J segment lost 15 bases and the V segment lost 7 bases, leaving 12 bases of the junction unmatched. CDR3 sequence reads: CASTDPRGQPFF. Written as DNA, the CDR3 is TGTGCCAGCACCGACCCCCGGGGACAGCCGTTCTTC.

The chain recombines TRBV5-4 with TRBJ1-2, with a tentative D call TRBD1 (6 bases). The length of the CDR3 is 16 residues. Germline CDR1 is SGHNT and CDR2 is YYREEE (reference sequence). The V end lost 4 bases, the J end lost 0 bases, and 16 bases lay between the germline ends. CDR3 protein: CASSEVHRTANYGYTF. CDR3 sequence (DNA): TGTGCCAGCAGCGAAGTCCACAGGACAGCTAACTATGGCTACACCTTC. Using reference TRBV5-4 and TRBJ1-2 for the parts outside the CDR3, the full variable domain is ETGVTQSPTHLIKTRGQQVTLRCSSQSGHNTVSWYQQALGQGPQFIFQYYREEENGRGNFPPRFSGLQFPNYSSELNVNALELDDSALYLCASSEVHRTANYGYTFGSGTRLTVV.

The chain links TRBV4-1 to TRBJ2-7; unclear D gene. The CDR3 has 13 residues. Germline assignment: CDR1 MGHRA and CDR2 YSYEKL. Deletions cut 1 base from V and 4 bases from J, with 8 bases between. CDR3 loop: CASSQGPLYEQYF. The CDR3 DNA is TGCGCCAGCAGCCAAGGCCCTCTGTACGAGCAGTACTTC.

The chain combines TRBV30 with TRBJ1-2; D is unresolved. CDR3 length: 13 amino acids. Germline V gene data show CDR1 as GTSNPN and CDR2 as SVGIG (reference sequence). The V end lost 4 bases, the J end lost 6 bases, and 15 bases lay between the germline ends. The CDR3 loop is CAWMRWGVDGYTF. The CDR3 region has the DNA TGTGCCTGGATGAGGTGGGGTGTGGATGGCTACACCTTC.

The chain uses TRBV5-4 and TRBJ2-1; D possibly uses TRBD1 or TRBD2 (5 bases each). Germline assignment: CDR1 SGHNT and CDR2 YYREEE (reference sequence). CDR3 size: 15 residues. Trimming pared 0 bases from V and 7 bases from J, leaving 14 bases between. The CDR3 loop is CASSLEGGGRNEQFF. DNA of the CDR3: TGTGCCAGCAGCTTGGAGGGTGGGGGAAGGAATGAGCAGTTCTTC.

J is TRBJ1-3 and V is TRBV18; no clear D gene. Per the germline V gene, CDR1 is KGHSH and CDR2 is LQKENI. The CDR3 consists of 16 residues. The ends were cut back, 2 bases at V and 0 bases at J, with 11 bases in the middle. CDR3 in DNA: TGTGCCAGCTCACCAATCGGGGAGACCTCTGGAAACACCATATATTTT. This translates into CASSPIGETSGNTIYF.

The chain employs TRBV2 and TRBJ1-6; D is possibly TRBD1 (5 bases). The V and J ends lost 1 base and 0 bases respectively, with 13 bases between them. Looked up from germline, CDR1 is SNHLY and CDR2 is FYNNEI. The CDR3 sequence is 18 residues long. The CDR3 DNA sequence: TGTGCCAGCAGTGAAGTTTGGGACGGTAGCTCCTATAATTCACCCCTCCACTTT. This encodes CASSEVWDGSSYNSPLHF. The full variable domain, its missing parts supplied by reference TRBV2 and TRBJ1-6, is EPEVTQTPSHQVTQMGQEVILRCVPISNHLYFYWYRQILGQKVEFLVSFYNNEISEKSEIFDDQFSVERPDGSNFTLKIRSTKLEDSAMYFCASSEVWDGSSYNSPLHFGNGTRLTVT.